The clone carrying this T cell receptor (beta chain) has a single count. Sequencing was performed with immunoSEQ multiplex PCR; in TCRdb, only in-frame clones are kept and a portion is missing. The sample shows about 80,000 clones, roughly 91% of them seen only once. This entry is derived from a study of identifying expanded T cells in peripheral blood. The CDR3 has 15 amino acids. V was clipped by 3 bases and J by 4 bases; unmatched bases: 6. Germline V lookup: CDR1 KGHSY, CDR2 FQNENV. The sequence derives from a person between 18 and 75 years old in good health. The sample was blood. The chain recombines TRBV16 with TRBJ1-2, with 9 nucleotides matching TRBD1. CDR3 sequence reads: CASSHRDRALYGYTF. The CDR3 DNA is TGTGCCAGCAGCCACCGGGACAGGGCCCTCTATGGCTACACCTTC.